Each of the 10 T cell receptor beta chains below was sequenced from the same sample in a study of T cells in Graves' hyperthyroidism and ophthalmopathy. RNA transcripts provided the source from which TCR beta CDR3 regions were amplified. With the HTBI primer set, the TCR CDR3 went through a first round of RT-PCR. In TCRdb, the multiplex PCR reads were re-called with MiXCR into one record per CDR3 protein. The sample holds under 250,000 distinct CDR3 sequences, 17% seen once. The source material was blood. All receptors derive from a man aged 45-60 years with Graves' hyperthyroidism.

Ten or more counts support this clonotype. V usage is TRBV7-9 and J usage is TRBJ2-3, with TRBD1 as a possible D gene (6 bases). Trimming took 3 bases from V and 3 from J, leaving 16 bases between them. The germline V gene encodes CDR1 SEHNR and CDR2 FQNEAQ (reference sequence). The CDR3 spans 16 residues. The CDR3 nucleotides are TGTGCCAGCAGCTTTGTGGCAGGGGCTTTGACAGATACGCAGTATTTT. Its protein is CASSFVAGALTDTQYF.

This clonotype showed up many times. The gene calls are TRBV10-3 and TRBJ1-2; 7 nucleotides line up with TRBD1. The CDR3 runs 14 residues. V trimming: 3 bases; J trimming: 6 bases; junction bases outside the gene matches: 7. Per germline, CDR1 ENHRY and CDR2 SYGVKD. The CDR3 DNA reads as TGTGCCATCAGTGAAGTGAGAGGGGGCGATGGCTACACCTTC. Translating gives CAISEVRGGDGYTF.

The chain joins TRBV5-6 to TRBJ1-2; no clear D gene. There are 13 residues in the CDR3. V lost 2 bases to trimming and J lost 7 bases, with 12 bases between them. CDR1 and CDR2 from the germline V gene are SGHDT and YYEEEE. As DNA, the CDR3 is TGTGCCAGCAGCTTTGAGGGATCGAGTGGCTACACCTTC. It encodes CASSFEGSSGYTF.

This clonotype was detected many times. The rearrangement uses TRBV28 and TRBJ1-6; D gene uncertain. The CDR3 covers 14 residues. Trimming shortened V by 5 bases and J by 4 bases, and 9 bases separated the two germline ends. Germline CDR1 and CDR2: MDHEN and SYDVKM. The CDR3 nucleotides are TGTGCCAGCAGTAGACGGGATTATAATTCACCCCTCCACTTT. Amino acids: CASSRRDYNSPLHF.

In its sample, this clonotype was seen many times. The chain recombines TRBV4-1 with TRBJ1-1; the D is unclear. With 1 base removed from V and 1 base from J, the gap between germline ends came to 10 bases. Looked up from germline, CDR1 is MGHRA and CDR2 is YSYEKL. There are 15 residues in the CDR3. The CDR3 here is CASSQVRSRNTEAFF. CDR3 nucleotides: TGCGCCAGCAGCCAAGTAAGGTCCAGGAACACTGAAGCTTTCTTT.

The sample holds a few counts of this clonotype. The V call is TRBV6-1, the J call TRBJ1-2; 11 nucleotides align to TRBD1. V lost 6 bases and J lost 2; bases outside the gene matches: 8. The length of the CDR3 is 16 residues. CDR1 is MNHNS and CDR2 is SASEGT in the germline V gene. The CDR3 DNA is TGTGCCAGCAGAGCCGGGACAGGGGGTCTGAACTATGGCTACACCTTC. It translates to CASRAGTGGLNYGYTF.

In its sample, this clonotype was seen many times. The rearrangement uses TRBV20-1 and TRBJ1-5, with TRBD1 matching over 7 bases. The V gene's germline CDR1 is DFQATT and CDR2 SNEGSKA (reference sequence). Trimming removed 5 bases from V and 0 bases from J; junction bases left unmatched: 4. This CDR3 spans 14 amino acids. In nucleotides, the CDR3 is TGCAGTGCTCCACGACAGGGTAGCAATCAGCCCCAGCATTTT. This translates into CSAPRQGSNQPQHF.

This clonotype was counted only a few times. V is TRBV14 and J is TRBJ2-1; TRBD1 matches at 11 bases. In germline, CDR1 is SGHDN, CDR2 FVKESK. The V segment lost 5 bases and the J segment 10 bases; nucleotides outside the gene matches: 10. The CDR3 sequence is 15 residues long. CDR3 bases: TGTGCCAGCAGCTTAATCGGACAGGGGGCTCGAGAGCAGTTCTTC. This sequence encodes CASSLIGQGAREQFF.

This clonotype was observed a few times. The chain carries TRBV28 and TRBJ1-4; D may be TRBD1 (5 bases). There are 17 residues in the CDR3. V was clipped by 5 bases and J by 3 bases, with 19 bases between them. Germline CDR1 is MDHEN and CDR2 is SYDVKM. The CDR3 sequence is CASSTVTGIWANEKLFF. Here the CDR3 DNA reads TGTGCCAGCAGTACGGTAACAGGAATTTGGGCTAATGAAAAACTGTTTTTT.

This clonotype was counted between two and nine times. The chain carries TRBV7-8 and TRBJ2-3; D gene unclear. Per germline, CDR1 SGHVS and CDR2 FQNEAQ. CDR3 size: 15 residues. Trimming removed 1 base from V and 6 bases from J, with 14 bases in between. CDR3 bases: TGTGCCAGCAGCTTAGTAGGTCCAGAAGCGGATACGCAGTATTTT. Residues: CASSLVGPEADTQYF.